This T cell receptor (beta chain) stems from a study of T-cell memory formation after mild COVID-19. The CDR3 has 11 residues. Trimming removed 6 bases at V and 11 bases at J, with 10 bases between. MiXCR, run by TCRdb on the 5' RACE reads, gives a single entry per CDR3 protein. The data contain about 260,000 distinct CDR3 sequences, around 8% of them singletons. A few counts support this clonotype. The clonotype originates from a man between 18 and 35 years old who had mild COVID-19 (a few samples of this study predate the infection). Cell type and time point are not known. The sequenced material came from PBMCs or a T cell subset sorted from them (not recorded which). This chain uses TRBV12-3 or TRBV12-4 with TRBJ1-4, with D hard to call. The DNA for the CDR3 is TGTGCCAGCAGGGGAGGTAGTAAACTGTTTTTT. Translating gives CASRGGSKLFF.